This T cell receptor beta chain is drawn from a study of blood T cells in healthy people across ages. Using a J-beta primer mix together with a sample-barcoded 5' primer, a second PCR was run for about 7 to 12 cycles. Unique molecular identifiers of 12 random nucleotides labeled each cDNA. TCRdb recomputed calls from the 5' RACE reads with MiXCR, one row per CDR3 protein. The sample has nearly 1 million distinct CDR3 sequences; about 51% are singletons. Isolation recovered at least 6 million PBMCs from every sample. Sequencing was done on a sample of blood. This clonotype originated in a woman aged 55-70 years in good health.

CDR3 sequence: CASNRKMNTEAFF. CDR3 sequence (DNA): TGTGCCAGCAATAGGAAGATGAACACTGAAGCTTTCTTT. The V and J genes are TRBV12-3 or TRBV12-4 and TRBJ1-1; D call uncertain. V lost 7 bases to trimming and J lost 0 bases, with 9 bases between them. The CDR3 runs to 13 residues.